Sequencing of this T cell receptor beta chain was carried out in a study of T cell responses to AZD1222 COVID-19 vaccine (dated by TCRdb to about 2021). In the study overall: TCR sequencing was performed for 230 to 250 trial participants, of whom 200 to 220 were given two doses of AZD1222 and around 26 were given two doses of MenACWY control vaccine. Enrollment into the trials was organized by age into subgroups of 18-55, 56-69 and 70-plus years, and those subgroups contained roughly 150, 30 and 60 TCR-sequenced participants, respectively. General conclusions and limits of the study: CD4 TCRs associated with the vaccine covered the entire spike protein, and the dominant responses were in regions 160-218 and 743-854. Conclusions about previously exposed vaccinees are limited, since just a handful of AZD1222 recipients were seropositive for SARS-CoV-2 at baseline. After two AZD1222 doses, spike-specific TCR breadth and depth were significantly higher than at day 0 and than in MenACWY recipients. In the small 56-69-year group, the increase in depth fell short of significance, most likely because of low power. Nearly half of unique spike-specific TCRs reportedly recognized epitopes outside regions mutated in the B.1.351 and B.1.1.7 variants. Participants were mostly white British, with more females than males. The authors suggested clonal diversity may have been underestimated. Because no samples from the day 14 peak response were available, repertoires could be characterized only after the peak T cell response.

The sample's time point label is to be understood as: about 28 days (+/-7) after the second vaccine dose. AZD1222 recipients given second doses at about 4 weeks or at about 12 weeks were pooled, since spike-specific TCR depth and breadth were not found to differ between the two schedules. The vaccinee samples were drawn from two UK trials, COV001 and COV002, one of which was a single-blind randomized controlled phase 2/3 trial testing AZD1222 (ChAdOx1 nCoV-19) in healthy adults. For TCRbeta chain sequencing, PBMC samples were collected from trial participants at day 0 and at day 28 after the second dose. Ends trimmed: V by 4 bases, J by 4 bases; bases unmatched to a gene: 3. As encoded in the germline V gene, CDR1 is SGDLS while CDR2 is YYNGEE. Its CDR3 holds 13 amino acids, cysteine through phenylalanine. Only the CDR3 DNA is retained, 39 bases long and in frame from the first base. As regards this clone: Its target antigen remains unknown. The record has no base qualities; no much larger clone is one base away.

The CDR3 regions of human TCRbeta chains were analyzed by immunosequencing. Per the original workflow: Repertoire TCRs were checked for matches against a reference library of SARS-CoV-2-specific TCRs that had been generated using the MIRA antigen-specificity platform. Breadth meant the fraction of unique TCRs that were SARS-CoV-2-associated, whereas depth meant the fraction of total T cells that were SARS-CoV-2-associated. Using the MIRA data, each spike-specific TCR was assigned both to the spike region to which the TCR was reactive and to a CD4 or CD8 class. Log10-transformed breadth and depth values were compared by one-way ANOVA with Sidak's multiple comparisons tests. TCRdb took over this immuneACCESS table, retaining in-frame rearrangements with V and J assigned. Such tables are incomplete; in checked studies, under half of the missing clones stem from an unresolved V gene, and the remainder is unexplained. The DNA gave D and trimming, while V, J and clone size come from that table. In this sample the table shows 130,000 to 150,000 clones, about 86% of which occur a single time. In total, the top ten clones hold 5.1% of the sample.

The sequence was obtained from an adult who received the AZD1222 COVID-19 vaccine. Rearrangement joined TRBV9 to TRBJ2-5; TRBD1 fits 8 bases in the junction. Sequenced here: peripheral blood, sampled 28 days after the second AZD1222 dose. At the DNA level, the sequence is TGTGCCAGCAGCCCCACAGGGGGAGAGACCCAGTACTTC. Its coded protein is CASSPTGGETQYF. With the portions outside the CDR3 filled from the reference TRBV9 and TRBJ2-5 genes, the complete variable region becomes DSGVTQTPKHLITATGQRVTLRCSPRSGDLSVYWYQQSLDQGLQFLIQYYNGEERAKGNILERFSAQQFPDLHSELNLSSLELGDSALYFCASSPTGGETQYFGPGTRLLVL.